The 20 T cell receptor beta chains below were found in one sample sequenced in a study of regulatory T cells in long-lasting Graves disease. Building the TCR beta libraries relied on iRepertoire HTBI primers, and CDR3 regions underwent Arm-PCR. TCRdb called the multiplex PCR reads again in MiXCR, with one record for every CDR3 protein. The sample includes over 450,000 distinct CDR3 sequences, approximately 12% of them seen just once. As to time point: newly diagnosed GD, antithyroid drugs for less than 3 months. Extracted PBMC RNA gave rise to the TCR library. The same data also contributed to another study, on T cells in Graves' hyperthyroidism and ophthalmopathy.

Material: peripheral blood mononuclear cells (PBMCs), obtained at new diagnosis, from a patient treated with antithyroid drugs. The receptors shown here come from a woman in her thirties with Graves disease.

This clonotype was seen ten or more times. J is TRBJ1-2 and V is TRBV11-2, with a weak D call TRBD1 (5 bases). The CDR3 has 12 residues. CDR1 and CDR2 from the germline V gene are SGHAT and FQNNGV. Deletions cut 3 bases from V and 8 bases from J, with 10 bases between. CDR3 in DNA: TGTGCCAGCAGCTTCGAGGGGAACGGCTACACCTTC. Translation: CASSFEGNGYTF.

This clonotype occurred many times. The chain carries TRBV28 and TRBJ2-3, with TRBD1 as a possible D gene (6 bases). The germline V gene encodes CDR1 MDHEN and CDR2 SYDVKM. The V gene lost 6 bases and the J gene lost 4 bases, with 17 bases spanning the gap. CDR3 length equals 15 residues. The CDR3 here is CASSYKKQGPDTQYF. Written as DNA, the CDR3 is TGTGCCAGCAGCTATAAAAAACAGGGACCAGATACGCAGTATTTT.

The table lists this clonotype with a few counts. CDR3 region: CASSLVEGVGEQFF. The CDR3 DNA is TGTGCCAGCAGCTTGGTAGAGGGGGTTGGTGAGCAGTTCTTC. The chain employs TRBV5-8 and TRBJ2-1; maybe TRBD1 (6 bases). In germline, CDR1 is SGHTS, CDR2 YDEGEE. The CDR3 contains 14 residues. Trimming removed 0 bases from V and 9 bases from J, with 13 bases in between. The whole variable domain, filled in from reference TRBV5-8 and TRBJ2-1, reads EAGVTQSPTHLIKTRGQQATLRCSPISGHTSVYWYQQALGLGLQFLLWYDEGEERNRGNFPPRFSGRQFPNYSSELNVNALELEDSALYLCASSLVEGVGEQFFGPGTRLTVL.

This clonotype has a count of ten or more. The rearrangement links TRBV2 to TRBJ2-7; D ambiguous. Germline assignment: CDR1 SNHLY and CDR2 FYNNEI. V lost 8 bases and J 3 bases, leaving 5 bases between the germline ends. The CDR3 has 10 amino acids. The CDR3 region is CASGDYEQYF. The CDR3 DNA reads as TGTGCCAGCGGAGACTACGAGCAGTACTTC.

This clonotype has at least ten counts. The rearrangement links TRBV11-2 to TRBJ2-1; TRBD2 aligns across 10 bases. V shed 5 bases, J shed 9 bases, and the junction held 10 bases outside the gene matches. Germline V CDR1 and CDR2: SGHAT, FQNNGV. CDR3 size: 15 residues. In DNA form, the CDR3 reads TGTGCCAGCAGCGTCGAGCGGGAGGGCCCATTTGAGCAGTTCTTC. It translates to CASSVEREGPFEQFF. The entire variable domain, with the rest obtained from reference TRBV11-2 and TRBJ2-1, is as follows: EAGVAQSPRYKIIEKRQSVAFWCNPISGHATLYWYQQILGQGPKLLIQFQNNGVVDDSQLPKDRFSAERLKGVDSTLKIQPAKLEDSAVYLCASSVEREGPFEQFFGPGTRLTVL.

The J gene is TRBJ1-1, the V gene TRBV29-1; D is perhaps TRBD1 (6 bases). Germline values: CDR1 SQVTM, CDR2 ANQGSEA. There are 11 residues in the CDR3. The germline V and J ends were trimmed by 6 bases and 5 bases, with 10 bases remaining between them. CDR3 nucleotide sequence: TGCAGCGTAGGGGGGCGGACTGAAGCTTTCTTT. Translated: CSVGGRTEAFF.

The V gene is TRBV4-1, the J gene TRBJ2-7; 8 bases align to TRBD2. V shed 1 base and J 10 bases; nucleotides not matched to a gene: 9. CDR3 size: 14 residues. CDR1 and CDR2 from the germline V gene are MGHRA and YSYEKL. This CDR3 is CASSQGSLSGSQYF. The CDR3 DNA is TGCGCCAGCAGCCAAGGATCCCTAAGCGGGAGTCAGTACTTC.

The chain has TRBV20-1 and TRBJ2-1; 12 nucleotides line up with TRBD2. Germline lookup yields CDR1 DFQATT and CDR2 SNEGSKA (reference sequence). The CDR3 contains 17 residues. The V gene end was trimmed by 1 base and the J gene end by 4 bases; junction bases not matched to a gene: 8. Written as DNA, the CDR3 is TGCAGTGCTAGAGGGACTAGCGGGAAGATAGGGTACAATGAGCAGTTCTTC. Translation gives CSARGTSGKIGYNEQFF.

This clonotype was counted at least ten times. This chain connects TRBV28 to TRBJ2-3, with 10 bases that match TRBD2. Trimming at V came to 6 bases and at J to 7 bases, leaving 10 bases not matched to a gene. CDR3 length: 15 residues. Germline CDR1 MDHEN, CDR2 SYDVKM. The CDR3 DNA reads as TGTGCCAGCAGCCAGCGGGAGGGCCGGTGGAATACGCAGTATTTT. It specifies CASSQREGRWNTQYF.

This clonotype was recorded at least ten times. The chain carries TRBV28 and TRBJ1-5; a weak D match, TRBD1 (5 bases). Deletions cut 4 bases from V and 1 base from J, with 11 bases between. Germline CDR1 is MDHEN and CDR2 is SYDVKM. The CDR3 has 15 residues. The CDR3 reads CASSSGGSSNQPQHF. The CDR3 DNA reads as TGTGCCAGCAGTTCCGGGGGGTCGAGCAATCAGCCCCAGCATTTT.

Ten or more counts support this clonotype. The J gene is TRBJ1-1, the V gene TRBV18; 8 bases are a match to TRBD1. This CDR3 has 14 amino acids. With V trimmed by 5 bases and J by 3 bases, 5 bases remained unmatched. Germline assignment: CDR1 KGHSH and CDR2 LQKENI. In DNA form, the CDR3 reads TGTGCCAGCTCAAGGACAGGGTGGCACACTGAAGCTTTCTTT. Encoded protein: CASSRTGWHTEAFF. Drawing the rest from reference TRBV18 and TRBJ1-1, the complete variable domain is NAGVMQNPRHLVRRRGQEARLRCSPMKGHSHVYWYRQLPEEGLKFMVYLQKENIIDESGMPKERFSAEFPKEGPSILRIQQVVRGDSAAYFCASSRTGWHTEAFFGQGTRLTVV.

Ten or more counts support this clonotype. V usage is TRBV4-3 and J usage is TRBJ1-4; 9 bases map to TRBD1. Per the germline V gene, CDR1 is LGHNA and CDR2 is YSLEER. This CDR3 spans 15 amino acids. After removal of 4 bases from V and 5 bases from J, the junction contained 5 bases not matched to a gene. In DNA, the CDR3 is TGCGCCAGCAGCCGGTCCGGGACAGGGAATGAAAAACTGTTTTTT. As protein: CASSRSGTGNEKLFF.

At least ten counts were recorded for this clonotype. The rearrangement uses TRBV19 and TRBJ2-5; D is tentatively TRBD1 or TRBD2 (5 bases each). Germline CDR1 is LNHDA and CDR2 is SQIVND (reference sequence). This CDR3 has 12 amino acids. Trimming shortened V by 6 bases and J by 4 bases, and 9 bases separated the two germline ends. The DNA of the CDR3 is TGTGCCAGTAGACAGGCGGGAGAGACCCAGTACTTC. This codes for CASRQAGETQYF. Full variable domain (remainder filled in from reference TRBV19 and TRBJ2-5): DGGITQSPKYLFRKEGQNVTLSCEQNLNHDAMYWYRQDPGQGLRLIYYSQIVNDFQKGDIAEGYSVSREKKESFPLTVTSAQKNPTAFYLCASRQAGETQYFGPGTRLLVL.

In this sample, this clonotype turned up many times. The rearrangement uses TRBV6-5 and TRBJ1-1; D remains unclear. The germline V gene encodes CDR1 MNHEY and CDR2 SVGAGI. The CDR3 sequence is 14 residues long. The V gene lost 4 bases and the J gene lost 0 bases, with 9 bases spanning the gap. The CDR3 coding sequence is TGTGCCAGCAGTTTTACATCTTTGAACACTGAAGCTTTCTTT. Protein product: CASSFTSLNTEAFF.

This clonotype was seen ten or more times. The genes are TRBV28 and TRBJ2-3; TRBD2 agrees at 11 bases. Trimming removed 8 bases from V and 0 bases from J; junction bases left unmatched: 4. Germline CDR1 reads MDHEN; CDR2 reads SYDVKM. This CDR3 region has 15 residues. This chain's CDR3 is CASRLAGHSTDTQYF. The CDR3 DNA reads as TGTGCCAGCCGACTAGCGGGACATAGCACAGATACGCAGTATTTT.

This clonotype showed up many times. The J gene is TRBJ2-5, the V gene TRBV5-6; D is perhaps TRBD1 (5 bases). V was trimmed by 1 base and J by 2 bases, leaving 24 bases between them. Germline V gene lookup returns CDR1 SGHDT and CDR2 YYEEEE. The CDR3 contains 19 residues. CDR3 bases: TGTGCCAGCAGCTTGAGAAGGTCAGGGCCACCAAAAATACAAGAGACCCAGTACTTC. It codes for CASSLRRSGPPKIQETQYF. The complete variable domain, with remaining parts taken from reference TRBV5-6 and TRBJ2-5, reads DAGVTQSPTHLIKTRGQQVTLRCSPKSGHDTVSWYQQALGQGPQFIFQYYEEEERQRGNFPDRFSGHQFPNYSSELNVNALLLGDSALYLCASSLRRSGPPKIQETQYFGPGTRLLVL.

The V gene is TRBV4-2, the J gene TRBJ2-1; D might be TRBD1 or TRBD2, each matching 5 bases. The V end was cut by 7 bases, the J end by 0 bases, with 16 bases between. This CDR3 spans 16 amino acids. From germline, CDR1 is LGHNA and CDR2 YNFKEQ. This chain's CDR3 is CASTVRGDSSYNEQFF. CDR3 in DNA: TGTGCCAGCACCGTCCGGGGAGACAGCTCCTACAATGAGCAGTTCTTC.

This clonotype occurred many times. The chain links TRBV7-8 to TRBJ2-6; D not certain. CDR3 length: 15 amino acids. Germline loops: CDR1 SGHVS, CDR2 FQNEAQ. Trimming shortened V by 5 bases and J by 4 bases, and 12 bases separated the two germline ends. The CDR3 DNA is TGTGCCAGCAGCCCGCTTTTGTTGGGGGCCAACGTCCTGACTTTC. The encoded protein is CASSPLLLGANVLTF.

This clonotype was observed many times. The chain recombines TRBV11-2 with TRBJ2-2; 9 nucleotides align to TRBD1. From germline, CDR1 is SGHAT and CDR2 FQNNGV. The CDR3 extends over 15 amino acids. Germline trimming cut 5 bases from V and 3 bases from J; bases unmatched to any gene: 4. The CDR3 DNA sequence: TGTGCCAGCAGCCTGGGACAGGGTTACACCGGGGAGCTGTTTTTT. It specifies CASSLGQGYTGELFF.

This clonotype has a count of ten or more. The V gene is TRBV2, the J gene TRBJ2-3; D perhaps matches TRBD2 (5 bases). The CDR3 contains 16 residues. Between the trimmed V and J ends, which lost 2 bases and 6 bases, there was a span of 18 bases. CDR1 and CDR2 (germline): SNHLY, FYNNEI. This CDR3 reads CASSERRSTAGDTQYF. The CDR3 bases are TGTGCCAGCAGTGAAAGGAGGTCGACGGCCGGGGATACGCAGTATTTT.